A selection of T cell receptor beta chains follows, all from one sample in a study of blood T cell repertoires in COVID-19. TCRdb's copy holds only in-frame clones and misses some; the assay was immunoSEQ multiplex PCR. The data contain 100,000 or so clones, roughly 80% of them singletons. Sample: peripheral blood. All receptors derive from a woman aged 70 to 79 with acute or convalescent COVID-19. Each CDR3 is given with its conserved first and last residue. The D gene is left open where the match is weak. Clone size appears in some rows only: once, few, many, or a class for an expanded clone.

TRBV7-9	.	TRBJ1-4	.	TGTGCCAGCAGTTGGAGCGGAACTAATGAAAAACTGTTTTTT	CASSWSGTNEKLFF
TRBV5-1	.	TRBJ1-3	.	TGCGCCAGCAGCTTGGGGGCTCTTGGTAATGGAAACACCATATATTTT	CASSLGALGNGNTIYF
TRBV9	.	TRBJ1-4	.	TGTGCCAGCAGCGTAGGGTCGAGGGACATCAATCGGCTGTTTTTT	CASSVGSRDINRLFF
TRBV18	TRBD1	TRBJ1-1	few	TGTGCCAGCTCACCCGGGACAGCGAACACTGAAGCTTTCTTT	CASSPGTANTEAFF
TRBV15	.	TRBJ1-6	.	TGTGCCACCAGCAGAGTTAACCTAGCTAATTCACCCCTCCACTTT	CATSRVNLANSPLHF
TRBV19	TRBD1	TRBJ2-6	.	TGTGCCAGTAGTTTCACAGGGGCTGGGGCCAACGTCCTGACTTTC	CASSFTGAGANVLTF
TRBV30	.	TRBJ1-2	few	TGTGCCTGGAGTGGCCGGGTTGACTATGGCTACACCTTC	CAWSGRVDYGYTF
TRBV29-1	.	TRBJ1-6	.	TGCAGCGTCCTGATTGGGGAGAAAAATAATTCACCCCTCCACTTT	CSVLIGEKNNSPLHF
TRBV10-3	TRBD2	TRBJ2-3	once	TGTGCCATCAGAAAAGGGAGTAGCGGGGTAGTTGCAGATACGCAGTATTTT	CAIRKGSSGVVADTQYF
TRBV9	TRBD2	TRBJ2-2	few	TGTGCCAGCAGCGTAGAGGGACTAGCGGCTGGGGAGCTGTTTTTT	CASSVEGLAAGELFF
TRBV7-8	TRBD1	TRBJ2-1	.	TGTGCCAGCAGCTTAGGAGGGACAGAAAACTCCTACAATGAGCAGTTCTTC	CASSLGGTENSYNEQFF
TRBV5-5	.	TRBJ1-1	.	TGTGCCAGCAGCTTCTCAGCTTTCACAGCTGTGGGTGAAGCTTTCTTT	CASSFSAFTAVGEAFF
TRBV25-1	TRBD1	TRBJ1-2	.	TGTGCCAGCAGTGGGCGACAGGGCAACTATGGCTACACCTTC	CASSGRQGNYGYTF
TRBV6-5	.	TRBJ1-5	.	TGTGCCAGCAGACAATATAGCAATCAGCCCCAGCATTTT	CASRQYSNQPQHF
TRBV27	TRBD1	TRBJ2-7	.	TGTGCCAGCCAGGGGGCGAGTAGGAGCGAGCAGTACTTC	CASQGASRSEQYF
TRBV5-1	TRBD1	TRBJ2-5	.	TGCGCCAGCAGCACACAGGGGGCGTACCAAGAGACCCAGTACTTC	CASSTQGAYQETQYF
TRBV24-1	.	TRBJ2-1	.	TGTGCCACCAGTGGCGGGACAGACAATGAGCAGTTCTTC	CATSGGTDNEQFF
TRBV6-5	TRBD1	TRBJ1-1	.	TGTGCCAGCACGCCGGGACAGGGTCGAACTGAAGCTTTCTTT	CASTPGQGRTEAFF
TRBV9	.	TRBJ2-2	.	TGTGCCAGCAGCGTCGGAGGGGATGAACGCACCGGGGAGCTGTTTTTT	CASSVGGDERTGELFF
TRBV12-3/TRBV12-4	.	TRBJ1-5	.	TGTGCCAGCAGTTTCGGTAGCAATCAGCCCCAGCATTTT	CASSFGSNQPQHF
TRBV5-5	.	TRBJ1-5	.	TGTGCCAGCAGCCCCCCCGGGTTCAATCAGCCCCAGCATTTT	CASSPPGFNQPQHF
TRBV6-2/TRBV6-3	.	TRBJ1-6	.	TGTGCCAGCAGTTCCGGCAGGGCGGATTCACCCCTCCACTTT	CASSSGRADSPLHF
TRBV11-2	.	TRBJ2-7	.	TGTGCCAGCAGCTCAGCGGGCCGCCGGGAGCAGTACTTC	CASSSAGRREQYF
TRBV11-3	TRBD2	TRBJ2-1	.	TGTGCCAGCAGCTTTAGCGGGGGGCTGGGGAATGAGCAGTTCTTC	CASSFSGGLGNEQFF
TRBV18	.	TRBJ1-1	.	TGTGCCAGCTCACCACCGGGGGCGGTGAACACTGAAGCTTTCTTT	CASSPPGAVNTEAFF
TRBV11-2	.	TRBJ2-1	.	TGTGCCAGCAGCTTAACCCTCTCTGCGGGGAGCTACAATGAGCAGTTCTTC	CASSLTLSAGSYNEQFF
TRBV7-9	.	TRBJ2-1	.	TGTGCCAGCAGCTTAGTTTCGCCCGGGGGGCATGAGCAGTTCTTC	CASSLVSPGGHEQFF
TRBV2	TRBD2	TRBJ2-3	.	TGTGCCAGCAGCGCCGGGACTAGCGGAGATACGCAGTATTTT	CASSAGTSGDTQYF
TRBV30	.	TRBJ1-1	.	TGTGCCTGGAGTGAGCGGAACACTGAAGCTTTCTTT	CAWSERNTEAFF
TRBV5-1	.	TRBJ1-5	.	TGCGCCAGCAGCCTTTATAGCAATCAGCCCCAGCATTTT	CASSLYSNQPQHF
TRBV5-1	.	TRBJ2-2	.	TGCGCCAGCAGCTTCATCGGTGCTGCGAACACCGGGGAGCTGTTTTTT	CASSFIGAANTGELFF
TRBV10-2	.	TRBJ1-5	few	TGCGCCAGCAGTGAGGGTAGAGCTAGCAATCAGCCCCAGCATTTT	CASSEGRASNQPQHF
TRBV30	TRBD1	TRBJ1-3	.	TGTGCCTGGAGTACCTACAGGGGATACTCTGGAAACACCATATATTTT	CAWSTYRGYSGNTIYF
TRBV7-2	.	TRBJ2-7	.	TGTGCCAGCAGTTACAGGGTATTCACCAGCGAGCAGTACTTC	CASSYRVFTSEQYF
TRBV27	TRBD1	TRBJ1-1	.	TGTGCCAGCAGAAAAGGACAGGTGATGAACACTGAAGCTTTCTTT	CASRKGQVMNTEAFF
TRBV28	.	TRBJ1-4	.	TGTGCCAGCAGTTTAAGATTGGGGGGGCTGGGGGAAAAACTGTTTTTT	CASSLRLGGLGEKLFF
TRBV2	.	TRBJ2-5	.	TGTGCCAGCAGTGAACAGGGGTCCGGGGAGACCCAGTACTTC	CASSEQGSGETQYF
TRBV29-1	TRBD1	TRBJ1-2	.	TGCAGCGTCCCACAGGGGAACTATGGCTACACCTTC	CSVPQGNYGYTF
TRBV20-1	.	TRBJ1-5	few	TGCAGTGCTTTCAGCGAACGGACCCAGCATTTT	CSAFSERTQHF
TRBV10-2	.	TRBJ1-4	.	TGCGCCAGCAGTGCCATTGGGCGGGGAGAAAAACTGTTTTTT	CASSAIGRGEKLFF
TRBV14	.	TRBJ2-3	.	TGTGCCAGCAGCCCGACAGTAGTCACAGATACGCAGTATTTT	CASSPTVVTDTQYF
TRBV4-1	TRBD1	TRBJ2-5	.	TGCGCCAGCAGCCAAGAGGACGGGACAGGACACTCAGAGACCCAGTACTTC	CASSQEDGTGHSETQYF
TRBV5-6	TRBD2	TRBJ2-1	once	TGTGCCAGCAGCTTGTGGCTAGCGGGAACGAATGAGCAGTTCTTC	CASSLWLAGTNEQFF
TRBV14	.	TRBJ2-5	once	TGTGCCAGCAGCAGTCGGGGTCGGGAGACCCAGTACTTC	CASSSRGRETQYF
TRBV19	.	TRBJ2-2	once	TGTGCCAGTAGTATAGATCAGGCAGGATTAAACACCGGGGAGCTGTTTTTT	CASSIDQAGLNTGELFF
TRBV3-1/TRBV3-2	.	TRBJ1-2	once	TGTGCCAGCAGCCAATCCGAGGGCGGCTACACCTTC	CASSQSEGGYTF
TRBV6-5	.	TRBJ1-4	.	TGTGCCAGCAGTTACACAGTTACAACTAATGAAAAACTGTTTTTT	CASSYTVTTNEKLFF
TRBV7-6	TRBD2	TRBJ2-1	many	TGTGCCAGCAGCTCTAGGCGTAAAAGCGGGGCGAGCTACAATGAGCAGTTCTTC	CASSSRRKSGASYNEQFF
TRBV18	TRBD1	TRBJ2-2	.	TGTGCCAGCTCAGATGGGACAGGGAAGCTGTTTTTT	CASSDGTGKLFF
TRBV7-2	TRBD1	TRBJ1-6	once	TGTGCCAGCAGCCTTACCCGGGACAGAAATTCACCCCTCCACTTT	CASSLTRDRNSPLHF